The 5 T cell receptor beta chains below come from one sample, sequenced in a study of blood T cell repertoires in COVID-19. Libraries were prepared by immunoSEQ multiplex PCR; TCRdb keeps only in-frame clonotypes and omits some of them. This table has some 200,000 clones, around 82% appearing once. Sequenced: PBMCs or T cells enriched from blood (not recorded which). These receptors were collected from a man aged 40-50 years who had recovered from COVID-19.

CDR3 residues: CASSYAGDGYTF. CDR3 sequence (DNA): TGTGCCAGCAGTTACGCCGGGGATGGCTACACCTTC. The gene calls are TRBV6-5 and TRBJ1-2; no definite D call. The germline V gene encodes CDR1 MNHEY and CDR2 SVGAGI. V gave up 2 bases and J gave up 6 bases, with 7 bases separating them. The CDR3 extends over 12 amino acids.

The rearrangement links TRBV5-1 to TRBJ2-1; D is possibly TRBD2 (6 bases). V was shortened by 4 bases and J by 5 bases, with 19 bases between the two germline ends. In germline, CDR1 is SGHRS, CDR2 YFSETQ. The CDR3 runs 16 residues. The DNA for the CDR3 is TGCGCCAGCAGCCGAACGGTGCGGGACGGCCACAATGAGCAGTTCTTC. It is translated as CASSRTVRDGHNEQFF. The full variable domain, its missing parts supplied by reference TRBV5-1 and TRBJ2-1, is KAGVTQTPRYLIKTRGQQVTLSCSPISGHRSVSWYQQTPGQGLQFLFEYFSETQRNKGNFPGRFSGRQFSNSRSEMNVSTLELGDSALYLCASSRTVRDGHNEQFFGPGTRLTVL.

The chain combines TRBV27 with TRBJ2-1, with TRBD1 matching over 8 bases. This CDR3 contains 15 residues. V was clipped by 6 bases and J by 4 bases; unmatched bases: 8. Germline assignment: CDR1 MNHEY and CDR2 SMNVEV (reference sequence). CDR3 loop: CASRTGTGQYNEQFF. The CDR3 nucleotides read TGTGCCAGCAGGACCGGGACAGGACAATACAATGAGCAGTTCTTC.

The J gene is TRBJ2-1, the V gene TRBV9; 8 bases are a match to TRBD1. Germline V lookup: CDR1 SGDLS, CDR2 YYNGEE. This CDR3 has 15 residues. V lost 3 bases and J lost 12; bases outside the gene matches: 14. The CDR3 nucleotides are TGTGCCAGCAGCGAGGAGACAGGGGCGCTCAGGGGGCAGTTCTTC. Amino acid sequence: CASSEETGALRGQFF.

The rearrangement links TRBV27 to TRBJ2-2, with D possibly being TRBD2 (6 bases). Trimming shortened V by 6 bases and J by 5 bases, and 19 bases separated the two germline ends. Germline CDR1 reads MNHEY; CDR2 reads SMNVEV (reference sequence). CDR3 length: 16 residues. The CDR3 DNA follows: TGTGCCAGCAGAAAAACAGTTGCAGGAGGGACCGGGGAGCTGTTTTTT. Its translation: CASRKTVAGGTGELFF.